This T cell receptor (beta chain) was recovered during a study of T-cell memory formation after mild COVID-19. At the level of the study: TCR clusters were largely donor specific. Whole-study findings and limits: Detection of some responders pre-infection suggested pre-existing cross-reactive memory T cells participated.

CDR3 length: 14 amino acids. V lost 2 bases, J lost 4 bases, and 11 bases lay in between. Per germline, CDR1 LNHNV and CDR2 YYDKDF (reference sequence). Note on this clonotype: Its antigen is unidentified.

Each CDR3 protein is one row after TCRdb ran MiXCR on the 5' RACE reads. The sample lists a few hundred thousand distinct CDR3 sequences; approximately 22% were seen once. The chain couples TRBV15 to TRBJ1-1; D is unclear. Sequenced sample: PBMCs or a T cell subset sorted from them (not recorded which). The sequence was obtained from a man in his late teens or twenties who had mild COVID-19 (a few samples of this study predate the infection). Cell type and time point are not known. The CDR3 sequence is CATSRSVTVTEAFF. CDR3 sequence (DNA): TGTGCCACCAGCAGATCGGTTACGGTCACTGAAGCTTTCTTT.